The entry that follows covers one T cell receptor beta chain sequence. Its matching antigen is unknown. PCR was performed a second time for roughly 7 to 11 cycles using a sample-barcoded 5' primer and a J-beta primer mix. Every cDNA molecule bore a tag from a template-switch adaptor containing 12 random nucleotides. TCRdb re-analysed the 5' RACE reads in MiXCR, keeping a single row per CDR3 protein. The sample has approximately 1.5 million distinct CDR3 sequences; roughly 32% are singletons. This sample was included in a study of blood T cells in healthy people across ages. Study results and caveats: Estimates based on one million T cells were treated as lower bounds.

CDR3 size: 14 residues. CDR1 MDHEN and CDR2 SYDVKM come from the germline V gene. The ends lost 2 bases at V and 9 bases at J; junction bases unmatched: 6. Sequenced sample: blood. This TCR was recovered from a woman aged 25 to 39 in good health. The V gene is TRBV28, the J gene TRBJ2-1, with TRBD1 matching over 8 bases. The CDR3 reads CASSLARGQSEQFF. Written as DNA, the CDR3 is TGTGCCAGCAGTTTAGCCAGGGGGCAAAGTGAGCAGTTCTTC.